This record looks at one T cell receptor beta chain sequence and its context. Judged by its sample share, this clonotype qualifies as large (0.1 to 1%). Its antigen remains undetermined. Base qualities were left out, and no much larger clone turns up one base away. Trimming at the junction amounts to 5 bases on V and 0 bases on J, and the germline ends lie 14 bases apart. From the germline V gene, CDR1 is MNHEY and CDR2 is SVGAGI. The CDR3 goes from the cysteine to the phenylalanine over 16 residues. Only CDR3 DNA remains: 48 bases, in frame from the first base. Libraries were constructed by 5' RACE. This sample was sequenced with a NextSeq 500. Unique molecular identifiers were attached to individual cDNA molecules in the TCR library protocol so that sequencing error and PCR bias could be corrected. Sequencing covered both TCR alpha and beta chains, and within each sample the abundances of alpha and beta sequences were tightly co-correlated. The study's processing was this. Decombinator V4 was used to annotate TCR sequences for V gene, J gene and CDR3. Expanded TCRs were defined as changing significantly between any two time points under a Poisson model with p below 0.0001. TCR abundances were normalised to the total number of TCRs sequenced per sample and were expressed as counts per million. MAIT TCRs were defined by TRAV1-2 paired with TRAJ12, TRAJ20 or TRAJ33, and iNKT TCRs by TRAV10 paired with TRAJ18. VDJdb, accessed 1 November 2021, was searched for CMV, EBV and SARS-CoV-2 annotated TCRs, excluding TCRs annotated for multiple antigens. Using fastp trimming at Q25 and MiXCR clonotype assembly, TCRdb reanalyzed the public sequencing data and kept in-frame beta chains. Duplicate CDR3 protein sequences are folded into a single record with the most common DNA and genes. TCRdb's processing, not the authors' own work, is the source of the V and J calls. In all, the sample holds over 30,000 distinct CDR3 sequences, and 7.1% of those were seen once. The ten largest make up about an eighth of the sample.

This sample is drawn from a study of early T cells in non-severe SARS-CoV-2 infection (dated by TCRdb to the early 2020s). General notes on the study: Because TCR sequencing was done on bulk RNA from unsorted whole blood, the alpha and beta chains could not be paired.

Set within a cohort of healthcare workers in London, UK, this nested case-control study involved weekly PCR testing of nasopharyngeal swabs along with blood sampling. Healthcare workers were enrolled in the week of the UK lockdown, from 23 to 31 March 2020, and were followed every week for up to roughly 16 weeks. Findings and caveats that apply to the study as a whole: VDJdb matching was skewed toward anti-spike CD8 responses and likely underestimated virus-specific expansions by missing private and CD4 specificities.

The material sequenced was whole blood, taken at baseline. Here the chain combines TRBV6-5 and TRBJ2-1, with a weak D call of TRBD2 (5 bases match). The receptor comes from an adult who was a healthcare worker with PCR-confirmed SARS-CoV-2 infection or an uninfected control (not recorded which). The CDR3 corresponds to CASSHRTPSSYNEQFF. The bases are TGTGCCAGCAGTCACCGGACTCCAAGCTCCTACAATGAGCAGTTCTTC.